The 29 T cell receptor beta chains reported below all come from one sample, sequenced in a study of blood T cell repertoires in COVID-19. Repertoires were generated with immunoSEQ multiplex PCR, while TCRdb's copy carries only in-frame clones and drops some. The profile shows approximately 430,000 clones, roughly 89% of them singletons. Sequenced sample: peripheral blood. Every receptor here comes from a woman aged 25-40 years with active or convalescent COVID-19.

The gene calls are TRBV7-8 and TRBJ1-2, with a possible D match to TRBD1 (6 bases). Germline-derived CDR1 and CDR2 are SGHVS and FQNEAQ. The CDR3 totals 16 residues. The germline V and J ends were trimmed by 1 base and 4 bases, with 16 bases remaining between them. Here the CDR3 DNA reads TGTGCCAGCAGCTTAGGGCAGGGAAGAGGGGGCTATGGCTACACCTTC. Translating it yields CASSLGQGRGGYGYTF.

The chain combines TRBV29-1 with TRBJ2-7, with 10 bases lining up with TRBD1. Per germline, CDR1 SQVTM and CDR2 ANQGSEA. V lost 7 bases to trimming and J lost 2 bases; unmatched junction nucleotides: 2. This CDR3 is built from 12 residues. The CDR3 DNA follows: TGCAGCGCCGGGACAGGGGCCTACGAGCAGTACTTC. The encoded protein is CSAGTGAYEQYF.

The rearrangement links TRBV19 to TRBJ2-1; TRBD2 agrees at 8 bases. Germline V gene lookup returns CDR1 LNHDA and CDR2 SQIVND (reference sequence). The V segment lost 6 bases and the J segment 8 bases; nucleotides outside the gene matches: 9. The CDR3 is made up of 14 amino acids. The CDR3: CASSYQSGGYEQFF. CDR3 DNA sequence: TGTGCCAGTAGCTATCAGAGCGGGGGCTATGAGCAGTTCTTC.

The chain couples TRBV19 to TRBJ1-1; D is possibly TRBD1 (5 bases). Looked up from germline, CDR1 is LNHDA and CDR2 is SQIVND (reference sequence). The CDR3 is made up of 14 amino acids. The ends were cut back, 3 bases at V and 5 bases at J, with 13 bases in the middle. This CDR3 is CASSIRGVVTEAFF. For the CDR3, the DNA is TGTGCCAGTAGTATTCGGGGGGTCGTTACTGAAGCTTTCTTT.

The chain recombines TRBV4-1 with TRBJ2-5, with D tentatively TRBD2 (6 bases). This CDR3 is 16 amino acids long. Germline V gene sequence: CDR1 MGHRA, CDR2 YSYEKL. V lost 0 bases and J 3 bases, leaving 14 bases between the germline ends. CDR3 sequence: CASSQDPLAPEETQYF. CDR3 nucleotide sequence: TGCGCCAGCAGCCAAGATCCCCTAGCGCCGGAAGAGACCCAGTACTTC.

This chain uses TRBV30 with TRBJ1-6; D unclear. CDR1 GTSNPN and CDR2 SVGIG come from the germline V gene (reference sequence). The V end was cut by 4 bases, the J end by 7 bases, with 11 bases between. This CDR3 is 13 amino acids long. This CDR3 reads CAWIEELNSPLHF. CDR3 sequence (DNA): TGTGCCTGGATTGAGGAGTTAAATTCACCCCTCCACTTT.

V usage is TRBV10-2 and J usage is TRBJ1-3, with a possible D match to TRBD1 (5 bases). This CDR3 has 13 residues. CDR1 is WSHSY and CDR2 is SAAADI in the germline V gene. V gave up 7 bases and J gave up 3 bases, with 10 bases separating them. The CDR3 reads CASTATVGNTIYF. The CDR3 DNA reads TGCGCCAGCACCGCGACAGTTGGAAACACCATATATTTT.

This chain uses TRBV10-3 with TRBJ1-2; TRBD1 matches at 7 bases. Trimming at V came to 6 bases and at J to 4 bases, leaving 17 bases not matched to a gene. The CDR3 is 17 residues long. Per germline, CDR1 ENHRY and CDR2 SYGVKD. The CDR3 bases are TGTGCCATCAGCTATGACGTAGGGGGCCTTCGTTCCTATGGCTACACCTTC. Protein sequence: CAISYDVGGLRSYGYTF.

This sequence joins TRBV29-1 and TRBJ2-5; D is perhaps TRBD2 (5 bases). Between the trimmed V and J ends, which lost 4 bases and 1 base, there was a span of 13 bases. The CDR3 has 14 residues. Germline CDR1 SQVTM, CDR2 ANQGSEA. The CDR3 DNA reads TGCAGCGTTGCTCTATTCGGGGTCCAAGAGACCCAGTACTTC. It translates to CSVALFGVQETQYF.

The rearrangement links TRBV3-1 (or the pseudogene TRBV3-2) to TRBJ1-4; TRBD1 matches 7 bases. J was trimmed by 5 bases and V by 3 bases; bases with no gene match: 6. The length of the CDR3 is 15 residues. Germline V CDR1 and CDR2: LGHDT, YNNKEL (reference sequence). The CDR3 sequence: CASSQPGTENEKLFF. The CDR3 DNA reads TGTGCCAGCAGCCAGCCCGGGACAGAGAATGAAAAACTGTTTTTT.

The gene calls are TRBV7-2 and TRBJ2-7; the match to TRBD2 covers 7 bases. From germline, CDR1 is SGHTA and CDR2 FQGNSA. This CDR3 is built from 14 residues. V trimming: 5 bases; J trimming: 4 bases; junction bases outside the gene matches: 8. CDR3 amino acids: CASSTGTTRYEQYF. CDR3 DNA sequence: TGTGCCAGCAGCACCGGGACTACACGTTACGAGCAGTACTTC.

The V gene is TRBV19, the J gene TRBJ2-1; no clear D gene. The CDR3 loop spans 14 amino acids. In germline, CDR1 is LNHDA, CDR2 SQIVND (reference sequence). Trimming left V 7 bases short and J 5 bases short, with 15 bases between. CDR3 sequence: CASKSPTSDNEQFF. CDR3 bases: TGTGCCAGTAAATCCCCTACCAGCGACAATGAGCAGTTCTTC.

J is TRBJ1-5 and V is TRBV30, with D tentatively TRBD1 (5 bases). This CDR3 region has 14 residues. Trimming cost V 2 bases and J 8 bases, with 16 bases left between them. CDR1 GTSNPN and CDR2 SVGIG come from the germline V gene (reference sequence). CDR3 region: CAWSPIGGREPQHF. The CDR3 nucleotides are TGTGCCTGGAGTCCTATCGGGGGTCGAGAGCCCCAGCATTTT.

The J gene is TRBJ2-3, the V gene TRBV7-8, with D possibly TRBD2 on 5 matching bases. There are 14 residues in the CDR3. Between the trimmed V and J ends, which lost 2 bases and 6 bases, there was a span of 12 bases. From germline, CDR1 is SGHVS and CDR2 FQNEAQ. CDR3 sequence (DNA): TGTGCCAGCAGCTTACACGCAGGCGGGGATACGCAGTATTTT. Its protein product is CASSLHAGGDTQYF.

This rearrangement joins TRBV27 to TRBJ2-2; TRBD1 aligns across 9 bases. The germline gives CDR1 MNHEY, CDR2 SMNVEV (reference sequence). CDR3 size: 15 residues. Trimming took 3 bases from V and 7 from J; bases not matched to a gene: 6. The DNA of the CDR3 is TGTGCCAGCAGTTTGACAGGGGGGATCCTCGGGGAGCTGTTTTTT. This codes for CASSLTGGILGELFF.

This clone appeared a single time. The V call is TRBV27, the J call TRBJ2-7, with TRBD1 as a possible D gene (6 bases). Trimming left V 5 bases short and J 2 bases short, with 16 bases between. Germline lookup yields CDR1 MNHEY and CDR2 SMNVEV (reference sequence). The length of the CDR3 is 15 residues. The CDR3 reads CASSPEDRFPYEQYF. Here the CDR3 DNA reads TGTGCCAGCAGTCCCGAAGACAGGTTCCCCTACGAGCAGTACTTC.

The rearrangement links TRBV4-1 to TRBJ2-1, with D hard to call. This CDR3 is built from 15 residues. The V end was cut by 4 bases, the J end by 2 bases, with 12 bases between. CDR1 is MGHRA and CDR2 is YSYEKL in the germline V gene. CDR3 sequence: CASSLQATPYNEQFF. The DNA of the CDR3 is TGCGCCAGCAGCCTTCAGGCAACGCCCTACAATGAGCAGTTCTTC.

The chain joins TRBV18 to TRBJ2-5; perhaps TRBD1 as D (5 bases). The CDR3 has 14 amino acids. Trimming removed 1 base from V and 2 bases from J, with 8 bases in between. Germline CDR1 is KGHSH and CDR2 is LQKENI. CDR3 nucleotide sequence: TGTGCCAGCTCACCACTTTCAGGGCAAGAGACCCAGTACTTC. As protein: CASSPLSGQETQYF.

For this clone: A junction boundary mismatches the germline segment, possibly from a read error. The V gene is TRBV3-1 (or the pseudogene TRBV3-2), the J gene TRBJ1-5, with D tentatively TRBD1 (5 bases). CDR3 length: 16 amino acids. Germline V gives CDR1 LGHDT, CDR2 YNNKEL (reference sequence). CDR3: CASSQDNSQGYHPQHF. CDR3 coding DNA: TGTGCCAGCAGCCAAGATAATTCCCAGGGTTATCATCCCCAGCATTTT.

The chain recombines TRBV10-3 with TRBJ2-2; 8 positions agree with TRBD2. In germline, CDR1 is ENHRY, CDR2 SYGVKD. Trimming cost V 6 bases and J 6 bases; bases outside gene matches: 15. The CDR3 sequence is 17 residues long. CDR3: CAIRPPGGGPGPGELFF. CDR3 bases: TGTGCCATCAGACCCCCCGGGGGGGGACCCGGGCCCGGGGAGCTGTTTTTT.

This clone has more than one count but fewer than ten. The chain joins TRBV6-1 to TRBJ2-7; perhaps TRBD2 as D (6 bases). V was clipped by 2 bases and J by 6 bases, with 14 bases between them. The germline gives CDR1 MNHNS, CDR2 SASEGT. There are 14 residues in the CDR3. The CDR3 loop is CASSERSTSLEQYF. CDR3 nucleotides: TGTGCCAGCAGTGAAAGGTCGACTAGTCTCGAGCAGTACTTC.

The rearrangement joins TRBV5-1 to TRBJ1-5; possibly TRBD1 for D (6 bases). Germline V gene lookup returns CDR1 SGHRS and CDR2 YFSETQ. Deletions cut 4 bases from V and 4 bases from J, with 9 bases between. CDR3 length equals 13 residues. CDR3 loop: CASSVDRNQPQHF. CDR3 nucleotides: TGCGCCAGCAGCGTAGACAGGAATCAGCCCCAGCATTTT.

The V call is TRBV7-9, the J call TRBJ2-5; 10 bases are shared with TRBD1. Germline-derived CDR1 and CDR2 are SEHNR and FQNEAQ (reference sequence). V was clipped by 5 bases and J by 9 bases; unmatched bases: 9. This CDR3 comprises 14 residues. CDR3: CASSQTLDRGSQYF. The CDR3 DNA sequence: TGTGCCAGCAGCCAGACACTGGACAGGGGGTCCCAGTACTTC.

V gene TRBV10-2 combines with J gene TRBJ1-2, with D possibly TRBD1 on 6 matching bases. The V end was cut by 4 bases, the J end by 4 bases, with 10 bases between. The CDR3 consists of 13 residues. Per germline, CDR1 WSHSY and CDR2 SAAADI. The CDR3, as DNA: TGCGCCAGCAGTGGCCAGGGGAGCTATGGCTACACCTTC. It yields the protein CASSGQGSYGYTF.

The DNA of the CDR3 is TGTGCCATCACCTTGACAGGGGGGTACGAGCAGTACTTC. It specifies CAITLTGGYEQYF. This sequence joins TRBV10-3 and TRBJ2-7; 9 positions agree with TRBD1. This CDR3 contains 13 residues. CDR1 is ENHRY, CDR2 SYGVKD, per germline. The trim removed 7 bases at V and 4 bases at J, leaving 5 bases unmatched.

This clone was counted a single time. The chain couples TRBV5-6 to TRBJ2-7, with D tentatively TRBD2 (6 bases). Germline V CDR1 and CDR2: SGHDT, YYEEEE. Trimming took 1 base from V and 6 from J, leaving 17 bases between them. The CDR3 loop spans 15 amino acids. The CDR3 loop reads CASSLMGIGRGEQYF. The CDR3 nucleotides read TGTGCCAGCAGCTTGATGGGTATCGGGAGAGGCGAGCAGTACTTC.

The J gene is TRBJ2-7, the V gene TRBV5-4; TRBD1 matches 7 bases. This CDR3 contains 15 residues. V gave up 0 bases and J gave up 6 bases; unmatched junction bases: 9. Germline CDR1 is SGHNT and CDR2 is YYREEE (reference sequence). The CDR3 protein is CASSLGQGNSGEQYF. The CDR3 region has the DNA TGTGCCAGCAGCTTGGGACAGGGAAATTCTGGCGAGCAGTACTTC. The variable domain in full, with the rest retrieved from reference TRBV5-4 and TRBJ2-7, is ETGVTQSPTHLIKTRGQQVTLRCSSQSGHNTVSWYQQALGQGPQFIFQYYREEENGRGNFPPRFSGLQFPNYSSELNVNALELDDSALYLCASSLGQGNSGEQYFGPGTRLTVT.

CDR3 nucleotides: TGTGCCAGCAGGGACAGGGGTGGCTATGGCTACACCTTC. It is translated as CASRDRGGYGYTF. The chain is built from TRBV6-5 and TRBJ1-2, with 9 bases matching TRBD1. The germline V gene has CDR1 MNHEY and CDR2 SVGAGI. This CDR3 has 13 residues. V lost 6 bases and J lost 4; bases outside the gene matches: 3.

The chain combines TRBV12-5 with TRBJ2-7; 9 nucleotides agree with TRBD1. The CDR3 has 24 residues. Trimming at V came to 0 bases and at J to 5 bases, leaving 32 bases not matched to a gene. Germline V lookup: CDR1 LGHNT, CDR2 FRNRAP. CDR3 sequence: CASGLVLLGDRDPPGSLMRDEQYF. CDR3 nucleotide sequence: TGTGCTAGTGGTTTGGTACTTTTGGGGGACAGGGATCCCCCGGGGTCCTTAATGCGGGACGAGCAGTACTTC.